The source of this T cell receptor beta chain is a study of T cell responses to AZD1222 COVID-19 vaccine. The assay was immunoSEQ multiplex PCR, and TCRdb's table has in-frame clones only and misses some. The sample yields 85,000 or so clones, about 89% seen once. As for this clone: The antigen is not known.

General observations from the study: Targeting of unmutated variant regions was reportedly seen in nearly half of spike-specific TCRs. Repertoire samples came only from after the peak T cell response. Clonal diversity was possibly underestimated, and the donors were mostly white British, with more females.

The receptor was isolated from an adult who received the AZD1222 COVID-19 vaccine. This sample comprised peripheral blood, obtained 28 days after the second AZD1222 dose.

The CDR3 coding sequence is TGTGCCAGCAGCCTGACAGGGACGAACACTGAAGCTTTCTTT. Protein sequence: CASSLTGTNTEAFF. This chain uses TRBV6-4 with TRBJ1-1, with 7 bases identical to TRBD1. The V segment lost 6 bases and the J segment 1 base; nucleotides outside the gene matches: 5. This CDR3 has 14 residues. Germline CDR1 is MRHNA and CDR2 is SNTAGT.